One T cell receptor (beta chain) is described in this entry. The antigen is unknown. V lost 0 bases, J lost 5 bases, and 6 bases stayed unmatched. The CDR3 is 17 residues long. Germline CDR1 reads LNHNV; CDR2 reads YYDKDF (reference sequence). These data originate in a study of cytomegalovirus exposure and HLA in healthy donors. Study-wide results and caveats: Some segments of the V type, notably TRBV6-2 and TRBV6-3, were excluded as indistinguishable.

The PCR contained 60 Vbeta and 13 Jbeta primers. Profiled with immunoSEQ multiplex PCR; TCRdb holds only in-frame clones, not every one. The profile covers over 130,000 clones, with 75% to 85% appearing a single time and 2% to 3% taken by the ten largest. Material: PBMCs. This TCR was recovered from a man aged 45-60 years in good health and CMV-seronegative. This rearrangement joins TRBV15 to TRBJ2-5, with 13 bases lining up with TRBD2. The CDR3 loop is CATSRDQLAGGRETQYF. For the CDR3, the DNA is TGTGCCACCAGCAGAGACCAACTAGCGGGGGGGAGGGAGACCCAGTACTTC. Drawing the rest from reference TRBV15 and TRBJ2-5, the complete variable domain is DAMVIQNPRYQVTQFGKPVTLSCSQTLNHNVMYWYQQKSSQAPKLLFHYYDKDFNNEADTPDNFQSRRPNTSFCFLDIRSPGLGDTAMYLCATSRDQLAGGRETQYFGPGTRLLVL.